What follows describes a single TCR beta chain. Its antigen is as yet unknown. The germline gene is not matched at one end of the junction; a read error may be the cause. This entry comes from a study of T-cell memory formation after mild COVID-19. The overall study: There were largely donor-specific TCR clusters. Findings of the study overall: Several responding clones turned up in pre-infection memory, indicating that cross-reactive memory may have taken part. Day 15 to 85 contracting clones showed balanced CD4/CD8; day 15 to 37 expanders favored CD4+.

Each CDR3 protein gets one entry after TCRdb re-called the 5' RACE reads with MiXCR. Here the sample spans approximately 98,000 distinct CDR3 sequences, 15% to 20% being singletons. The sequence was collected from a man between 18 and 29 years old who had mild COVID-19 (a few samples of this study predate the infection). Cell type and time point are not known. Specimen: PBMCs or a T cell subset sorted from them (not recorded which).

DNA for the CDR3: TGCGCCAGCAGCCAAGTTTTATCAGATCCCGTTTTT. Amino acids: CASSQVLSDPVF. The rearrangement uses TRBV4-3 and TRBJ1-4; no firm D call. The CDR3 consists of 12 residues. CDR1 is LGHNA and CDR2 is YSLEER in the germline V gene.